The text below deals with one T cell receptor (delta chain). This clone counts as medium-sized (0.01 to 0.1%). Its antigen is still unknown. No per-base quality is available; no much larger clone lies one base away. The data originate from a study of delta chain sequences of gamma delta T cells listed by TCRdb under 2017. Receptor amplification or capture employed 5' RACE. TCRdb names Illumina MiSeq as the instrument used. TCRdb reanalyzed the public reads with the CATT caller, and identical DNA sequences were merged afterwards. For this sample the table gives 2,000 to 3,000 delta-chain clones, of which around 6.3% were detected only once. Clones ranked in the top ten supply approximately 49% of the sample. After removal of 0 bases from V and 1 base from J, the junction retains 18 bases not matched to a gene. From the cysteine through the phenylalanine, the CDR3 covers 21 amino acids. Only the CDR3 DNA stays, 63 bases, in frame from base 1. Via the germline V gene, CDR1 is GEAIGNYY and CDR2 EKD.

Specimen: either unsorted cells or a sorted T cell fraction (not recorded which). The receptor's source is a human donor in good health. This chain is built from TRDV2 and TRDJ1, and 11 junctional nucleotides match TRDD3. The nucleotide sequence reads TGTGCCTGTGACACCGTCCCTACATCATCGAGACTGGGGGATATCACCGATAAACTCATCTTT. The encoded protein is CACDTVPTSSRLGDITDKLIF.